This paragraph reports one TCR beta chain. Its antigen is not known. The data originate from a study of T-cell memory formation after mild COVID-19. Study-wide results and limits: Day 15 to 85 contracting clones showed balanced CD4/CD8; later expanders leaned CD4+.

Via MiXCR, TCRdb re-called the 5' RACE reads, giving one row per CDR3 protein. The profile covers a few hundred thousand distinct CDR3 sequences, with over 15% appearing a single time and under 25% taken by the ten largest. The sequencing input was PBMCs or a T cell subset sorted from them (not recorded which). The source of this sequence is a man aged 18-30 years who had mild COVID-19 (a few samples of this study predate the infection). Cell type and time point are not known.

CDR3 DNA sequence: TGCAGCGTTGCCCTCGACAGGAATGAGCAGTTCTTC. This sequence encodes CSVALDRNEQFF. The gene calls are TRBV29-1 and TRBJ2-1; maybe TRBD1 (6 bases). The V end lost 4 bases, the J end lost 7 bases, and 11 bases lay between the germline ends. CDR1 and CDR2 (germline): SQVTM, ANQGSEA. CDR3 length: 12 residues.